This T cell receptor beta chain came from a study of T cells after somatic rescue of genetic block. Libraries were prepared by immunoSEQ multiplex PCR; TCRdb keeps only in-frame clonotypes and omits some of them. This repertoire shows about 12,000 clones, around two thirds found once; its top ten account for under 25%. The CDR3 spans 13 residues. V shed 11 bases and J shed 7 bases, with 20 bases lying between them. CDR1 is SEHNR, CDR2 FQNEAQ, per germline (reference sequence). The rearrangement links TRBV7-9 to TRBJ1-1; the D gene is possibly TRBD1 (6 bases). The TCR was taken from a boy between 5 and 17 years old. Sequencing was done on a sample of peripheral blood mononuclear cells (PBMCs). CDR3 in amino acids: CAPRGPGAFEAFF. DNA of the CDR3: TGTGCCCCCCGAGGACCGGGGGCCTTTGAAGCTTTCTTT.